These T cell receptor beta chains were read from a single sample in a study of T cell responses to AZD1222 COVID-19 vaccine. Only in-frame clones appear in the TCRdb table, and some are missing; sequencing was by immunoSEQ multiplex PCR. This sample has some 120,000 clones, with around 90% found just once. The starting material was peripheral blood, obtained on day 0 of AZD1222 vaccination. These receptors were collected from an adult in good health. Each CDR3 is given with its conserved first and last residue. Each record gives: D gene, clone size, V gene, J gene, CDR3 DNA, CDR3 protein. The D gene is left open where the match is weak. Rows give clone size only sometimes, using once, few, many, or a class for an expanded clone.

-	-	TRBV2	TRBJ1-5	TGTGCCAGCAGTGAACGGGGCCTTAGCAATCAGCCCCAGCATTTT	CASSERGLSNQPQHF
TRBD1	-	TRBV7-2	TRBJ1-5	TGTGCCAGCAGCCCCGGACAGGGGAAGGGTCAGCCCCAGCATTTT	CASSPGQGKGQPQHF
TRBD2	-	TRBV6-2/TRBV6-3	TRBJ2-1	TGTGCCAGCAGTAGACCTCTAGCGGCGACTGGGGATGAGCAGTTCTTC	CASSRPLAATGDEQFF
-	-	TRBV19	TRBJ2-7	TGTGCCAGTAGTTTCGGGACCGCCTACGAGCAGTACTTC	CASSFGTAYEQYF
-	-	TRBV30	TRBJ2-1	TGTGCCTGGAGTGGAGGTGAGCAGTTCTTC	CAWSGGEQFF
-	few	TRBV21-1	TRBJ1-2	TGTGCCAGCAGTACCCAAACAGAGAGTGGCTACACCTTC	CASSTQTESGYTF
-	-	TRBV7-9	TRBJ2-7	TGTGCCAGCAGCTACCGGACAGGGAGGGTCACCTACGAGCAGTACTTC	CASSYRTGRVTYEQYF
-	few	TRBV27	TRBJ1-2	TGTGCCAGCAGTTTTGGTACCGGGGATGGCTACACCTTC	CASSFGTGDGYTF
TRBD1	-	TRBV19	TRBJ1-2	TGTGCCAGTACCGACGGGACGGACAGGGGGCACTATGGCTACACCTTC	CASTDGTDRGHYGYTF
-	-	TRBV2	TRBJ1-2	TGTGCCAGCCGGGAATTCCCGGACTATGGCTACACCTTC	CASREFPDYGYTF
TRBD1	-	TRBV12-3/TRBV12-4	TRBJ1-2	TGTGCCAGCAGGCGGACAGGGGAGGACGGCTACACCTTC	CASRRTGEDGYTF
TRBD1	few	TRBV7-9	TRBJ1-1	TGTGCCAGCAGCAAGGGACAGGGTGCCACTGAAGCTTTCTTT	CASSKGQGATEAFF
-	-	TRBV2	TRBJ2-7	TGTGCCAGCAAGAGCGACTCCTACGAGCAGTACTTC	CASKSDSYEQYF
TRBD2	-	TRBV16	TRBJ2-1	TGTGCCAGCAGCCAATTGGGTAGCGGGCGGTCGTACTACAATGAGCAGTTCTTC	CASSQLGSGRSYYNEQFF
-	-	TRBV19	TRBJ1-5	TGTGCCAGTAGTATAGAATGGCCGCAGGGCAATCAGCCCCAGCATTTT	CASSIEWPQGNQPQHF
-	-	TRBV7-9	TRBJ2-7	TGTGCCAGCAGCCACCAGGGGGGGTCCGCCTACGAGCAGTACTTC	CASSHQGGSAYEQYF
-	-	TRBV5-6	TRBJ2-7	TGTGCCAGCAGCTTGATGGGGGCATACGAGCAGTACTTC	CASSLMGAYEQYF
TRBD2	-	TRBV6-6	TRBJ2-2	TGTGCCAGCAGGACTAGCGGGGCCACCGGGGAGCTGTTTTTT	CASRTSGATGELFF
TRBD1	-	TRBV6-6	TRBJ2-3	TGTGCCAGCAGAGCCGCCGGGACAGATCGCGATACGCAGTATTTT	CASRAAGTDRDTQYF
-	-	TRBV6-2/TRBV6-3	TRBJ1-1	TGTGCCAGCAGTTACTCGACAGGTCGGTACACTGAAGCTTTCTTT	CASSYSTGRYTEAFF
-	-	TRBV7-6	TRBJ2-2	TGTGCCAGCAGCCCACAGCGCCAAAAGACGGGGGAGCTGTTTTTT	CASSPQRQKTGELFF
-	-	TRBV19	TRBJ2-6	TGTGCCAGTAGTATTGCAGGGGCTGGGGCCAACGTCCTGACTTTC	CASSIAGAGANVLTF
TRBD1	-	TRBV6-5	TRBJ2-3	TGTGCCAGCATACGCGGGACAGGGACAGATACGCAGTATTTT	CASIRGTGTDTQYF
TRBD1	-	TRBV11-2	TRBJ2-7	TGTGCCAGCAGCGGCTGGGACAGAGCCTACGAGCAGTACTTC	CASSGWDRAYEQYF
-	-	TRBV3-1/TRBV3-2	TRBJ1-6	TGTGCCAGCAGCCAATCCCCCCGGGCAGGTTATAATTCACCCCTCCACTTT	CASSQSPRAGYNSPLHF
-	-	TRBV19	TRBJ1-1	TGTGCCAGTAGTATCCAGGGAGGGGCTGAAGCTTTCTTT	CASSIQGGAEAFF
-	once	TRBV5-1	TRBJ2-5	TGCGCCAGCAGCTTGGGGTTCTCAGGGGCGAAGACCCAGTACTTC	CASSLGFSGAKTQYF
-	-	TRBV5-6	TRBJ1-3	TGTGCCAGCAGCTTATATTTTCGGGGTTCCTCCGGAAACACCATATATTTT	CASSLYFRGSSGNTIYF
TRBD1	-	TRBV19	TRBJ2-7	TGTGCCAGTAAGGACAGGGGTGACTCCTACGAGCAGTACTTC	CASKDRGDSYEQYF
-	-	TRBV19	TRBJ2-7	TGTGCCAGTAGTATGACGGACCTAGAGCAGTACTTC	CASSMTDLEQYF
TRBD2	-	TRBV14	TRBJ2-2	TGTGCCAGCAGCCAAGTCCTCGGACTAGGCGGCGGGGAGCTGTTTTTT	CASSQVLGLGGGELFF
-	-	TRBV3-1/TRBV3-2	TRBJ2-3	TGTGCCAGCAGCCAGGGCTCGGGGCGCCCAGATACGCAGTATTTT	CASSQGSGRPDTQYF
-	few	TRBV2	TRBJ2-1	TGTGCCAGCAGTGAAGCCCGCCAGATTAACTCCTACAATGAGCAGTTCTTC	CASSEARQINSYNEQFF
-	-	TRBV9	TRBJ2-5	TGTGCCAGCAGCTCAGGACCGAGCCAAGAGACCCAGTACTTC	CASSSGPSQETQYF
TRBD1	-	TRBV19	TRBJ2-3	TGTGCCAGTAGTATCCGGACAGGTTCAGATACGCAGTATTTT	CASSIRTGSDTQYF
-	-	TRBV5-1	TRBJ2-2	TGCGCCAGCAGCTTGGATGGGAGCACCGGGGAGCTGTTTTTT	CASSLDGSTGELFF
-	-	TRBV6-5	TRBJ1-1	TGTGCCAGCAGTTACTCATCAGTCCTGAACACTGAAGCTTTCTTT	CASSYSSVLNTEAFF
-	-	TRBV7-2	TRBJ2-7	TGTGCCAGCAGCTTATATGGTCTGGGGCCCTACGAGCAGTACTTC	CASSLYGLGPYEQYF
TRBD1	few	TRBV10-3	TRBJ2-7	TGTGCCATCAGGGCTACAGGGGACGGCAACGAGCAGTACTTC	CAIRATGDGNEQYF
-	-	TRBV4-3	TRBJ2-1	TGCGCCAGCAGCCAAGAGTCAGCGGAGTACAATGAGCAGTTCTTC	CASSQESAEYNEQFF
-	-	TRBV6-5	TRBJ2-5	TGTGCCAGCAGACAGCTTGACAGCATAGGGGAGACCCAGTACTTC	CASRQLDSIGETQYF
TRBD1	-	TRBV9	TRBJ1-3	TGTGCCAGCGGTACAGGGGGCCACAGTGGAAACACCATATATTTT	CASGTGGHSGNTIYF